This T cell receptor beta chain is from a study of cytotoxic CD8 clonotypes in ibrutinib-treated CLL. Germline loops: CDR1 KGHSH, CDR2 LQKENI. This CDR3 is built from 19 residues. V lost 0 bases, J lost 0 bases, and 6 bases stayed unmatched. Only in-frame clones appear in the TCRdb table, and some are missing; sequencing was by immunoSEQ multiplex PCR. The sample comprises 250,000 to 350,000 clones, around 76% of which are singletons, and 5.6% rests with the top ten. The sample consisted of PBMCs, taken at disease progression, from a patient treated with ibrutinib. This TCR came from a human donor with chronic lymphocytic leukemia. The chain links TRBV18 to TRBJ2-3; 13 bases are a match to TRBD2. The CDR3 loop reads CASSPPPGLAGPSTDTQYF. As DNA, the CDR3 is TGTGCCAGCTCACCACCTCCGGGACTAGCGGGACCAAGCACAGATACGCAGTATTTT.